This T cell receptor beta chain was identified in a study of blood T cells in healthy people across ages. As for the study in general: Template-switching capture recovered about one barcoded beta molecule per two T cells.

As for this clonotype: Antigen specificity is unknown.

PCR was performed a second time for roughly 7 to 11 cycles using a sample-barcoded 5' primer and a J-beta primer mix. In TCRdb, the 5' RACE reads were re-called with MiXCR into one record per CDR3 protein. The sample includes roughly 800,000 distinct CDR3 sequences, 20% to 30% seen only once; the top ten take 3%. Individuals who donated were healthy Caucasians from Russia aged roughly 6 to 90. Per individual sample, total RNA of at least 5.5 micrograms was extracted. Germline CDR1 and CDR2: SGHVS and FQNEAQ. Trimming left V 1 base short and J 6 bases short, with 12 bases between. The CDR3 has 15 residues. Overall study findings and caveats: The unsorted PBMCs prevented any conclusive comparison of naive versus antigen-experienced cells.

In addition, the sample was reused for a study of T cells of mothers and their children.

J is TRBJ2-2 and V is TRBV7-8, with D hard to call. The sequenced sample was blood. This clonotype originated in a boy younger than 18 in good health. CDR3 DNA: TGTGCCAGCAGCTTAGGTCTGAGCGTTTCCGGGGAGCTGTTTTTT. Its translation: CASSLGLSVSGELFF.